This T cell receptor (beta chain) was found in a study of Ad26.COV2.S vaccination and SARS-CoV-2 variants (dated by TCRdb to about 2021). In terms of the full investigation: Vaccine-arm donors came from COV1001, a multicentre, randomized, double-blind, placebo-controlled phase I-IIa trial of Ad26.COV2.S in healthy adults. The TCR-sequenced set comprised around 30 samples: some 20 Ad26.COV2.S vaccine recipients, 5 placebo recipients and 8 SARS-CoV-2 convalescent individuals. Blinding of investigators to trial group allocation was maintained during experiments and outcome assessment. Trial participants were randomized into five groups of five, in which low-dose or high-dose Ad26.COV2.S was given once or twice, or placebo was given on both occasions. Sequencing of the TCRbeta repertoire served to evaluate the specificity and breadth of SARS-CoV-2-reactive T cell receptors following Ad26.COV2.S vaccination. Ad26.COV2.S was administered intramuscularly at 5 x 10^10 or 1 x 10^11 viral particles, either as a single shot or as two shots given 56 days apart.

The germline V gene encodes CDR1 SGHAT and CDR2 FQNNGV. Trimming removed 11 bases from V and 3 bases from J, leaving 13 bases between the germline ends. The cysteine opens and the phenylalanine closes a CDR3 of 13 amino acids. Only the CDR3 DNA is retained, 39 bases long and in frame from the first base. The immunoSEQ Assay was the method used to sequence TCRbeta CDR3 regions. After extraction, genomic DNA underwent amplification by bias-controlled multiplex PCR, followed by high-throughput sequencing. The authors' analysis ran thus. Collapsing and filtering of sequences were performed to quantify the absolute abundance of each unique TCRbeta CDR3 region. Usable DNA was measured by amplifying reference genes present in all nucleated cells, and TCRbeta template counts were normalized to that usable DNA to estimate T cell fraction. Repertoire TCRs were annotated as SARS-CoV-2-specific by exact matching of V gene, CDR3 amino acid sequence and J gene to a known reactive TCR set. MIRA supplied the reference SARS-CoV-2 TCR set, which was filtered for enrichment in COVID-19-positive ImmuneCODE repertoires so that public or cross-reactive TCRs were removed. Drawing on the MIRA antigens, annotated TCRs were analysed further at the level of specific ORF or position within ORF. Breadth was defined as annotated unique rearrangements over total unique productive rearrangements; depth was the summed frequency of those rearrangements. Two-sided Wilcoxon rank-sum tests were applied when comparing TCR breadth between groups. The clones in this table, taken by TCRdb from immuneACCESS, are in-frame only. Not every clone is retained; where verified, under half of the shortfall comes from an unresolved V gene, and the cause of the rest is unknown. V and J calls and clone size come straight from that table; D and trimming were deduced from the DNA. This sample lists roughly 420,000 clones; 85% to 90% were detected once. The ten top clones hold 2.5% of the sample.

Comments on this clone: The antigen it binds to is not known. No much larger clone exists at a distance of one base, and base qualities are not known.

Reading the label with the study, this specimen's treatment or condition is: around 19 received Ad26.COV2.S at low or high dose, single or two shots; roughly 5 received placebo; per-sample allocation not given. For vaccine and placebo recipients, repertoires were sequenced using samples collected on day 63 after the first injection. Cohort 1b enrolled 20 to 30 adults aged 18-55 years at a single site in Boston, USA, between 29 July and 7 August 2020. Ad26.COV2.S consisted of a replication-incompetent adenovirus type 26 vector by which a prefusion-stabilized SARS-CoV-2 spike protein from the original Wuhan strain was expressed. Points the paper makes about the study in general: Comparing responses between vaccine doses or regimens was not something the study was powered to do. The authors noted that the TCR breadth and depth analyses may have underestimated total T cell responses. After vaccination, spike-specific CD8+ and CD4+ T cell responses were reported to show substantial breadth. Higher spike-specific TCR breadth was observed in Ad26.COV2.S recipients than in placebo recipients (P = 0.0014). Vaccine and placebo recipients had similar non-spike TCR breadth, a finding consistent with the vaccine containing only spike.

The receptor was derived from a person aged 18-65 years who received the Ad26.COV2.S COVID-19 vaccine or a placebo. The rearranged segments are TRBV11-2 and TRBJ2-2; the D gene cannot be named for sure. The sample was peripheral blood, taken in a trial of Ad26.COV2.S vaccine versus placebo. The DNA sequence is as follows: TGTGCCGATCGTCCACCTCACACCGGGGAGCTGTTTTTT. This gives the protein CADRPPHTGELFF.